Sequencing of this T cell receptor beta chain was carried out in a study of shared clonotypes between healthy human individuals. Using immunoSEQ multiplex PCR, the repertoire was profiled, and TCRdb retains in-frame clones only, with some absent. Found here are 2,500,000 or so clones, 80% to 95% of them singletons; the top ten hold around 0.4%. Germline CDR1 and CDR2: MDHEN and SYDVKM. Trimming removed 6 bases from V and 0 bases from J, with 9 bases in between. The CDR3 spans 14 residues. This clonotype was obtained from a man younger than 30 in good health. Some clones in this sample may be carry-over from other donors' samples. This rearrangement joins TRBV28 to TRBJ1-3; D is unclear. Source material: naive CD4+ T cells from PBMCs. The subset denotes: CD45RA+ positively selected. The CDR3 region is CASRGRDSGNTIYF. Here the CDR3 DNA reads TGTGCCAGCAGGGGAAGAGACTCTGGAAACACCATATATTTT.